This TCR beta chain was profiled in a study of blood T cell repertoires in COVID-19. Study-level background: Acute and convalescent COVID-19 specimens originated in the United States, Italy and Spain. T cells, B-cell-depleted T cells, or PBMCs supplied cDNA or gDNA.

Original methodology: Reference gene primer amplification gave estimated nucleated cell counts. Assay: immunoSEQ multiplex PCR; the TCRdb copy retains only in-frame clones and omits some. D and trimming come from the DNA, and the V and J calls and clone size come from that table. The sample yields fewer than 250,000 clones, about 80% seen once. The V gene's germline CDR1 is KGHSH and CDR2 LQKENI. The CDR3 contains 15 residues. The V and J ends lost 3 bases and 6 bases respectively, with 15 bases between them. What was sequenced was peripheral blood. This chain links TRBV18 with TRBJ1-5; D might be TRBD1 (6 bases). The sequence derives from a woman in her 40s with active or convalescent COVID-19. In DNA form, the CDR3 reads TGTGCCAGCTCACCTGGGGGACATCAAGGTCAGCCCCAGCATTTT. It is translated as CASSPGGHQGQPQHF.